This T cell receptor (beta chain) was sequenced during a study of T cells after yellow fever vaccination. TCRdb processed the 5' RACE reads anew with MiXCR; each CDR3 protein has one entry. Counted here are hundreds of thousands of distinct CDR3 sequences, less than 20% occurring once; the ten biggest clones make up around 15%. This clonotype was detected only a few times. The CDR3 is 18 residues long. V shed 6 bases and J 1 base; nucleotides not matched to a gene: 10. Looked up from germline, CDR1 is WSHSY and CDR2 is SAAADI. The genes are TRBV10-2 and TRBJ1-5, with TRBD1 identical over 12 bases. This specimen consisted of PBMCs, obtained 5 days after the first yellow fever vaccination. The clonotype originates from a man in his late teens or twenties who received the YFV17D yellow fever vaccine. The CDR3 loop reads CASSGDRGHGLSNQPQHF. CDR3 in DNA: TGCGCCAGCAGCGGGGACAGGGGGCACGGTTTGAGCAATCAGCCCCAGCATTTT.